The 28 T cell receptor beta chains below all came from one sample that was sequenced in a study of T cell changes during pregnancy in multiple sclerosis. Clones were read by immunoSEQ multiplex PCR, and TCRdb kept only the in-frame ones, dropping some. The sample gives about 24,000 clones, approximately 86% of which show up once; approximately 0.98% is in the top ten. The starting material was CD4+ T cells from peripheral blood mononuclear cells, obtained in the second trimester of pregnancy. These receptors all stem from a female donor in good health, enrolled as a control in a pregnancy study.

The chain carries TRBV4-2 and TRBJ2-1; 9 nucleotides agree with TRBD2. V gave up 3 bases and J gave up 4 bases; unmatched junction bases: 7. The V gene's germline CDR1 is LGHNA and CDR2 YNFKEQ. This CDR3 is 16 amino acids long. The CDR3 region is CASSHETSGPYNEQFF. CDR3 nucleotides: TGTGCCAGCAGCCATGAGACTAGCGGACCTTACAATGAGCAGTTCTTC.

This chain links TRBV29-1 with TRBJ2-2; D ambiguous. Germline CDR1 is SQVTM and CDR2 is ANQGSEA. V dropped 3 bases and J dropped 1 base, with 6 bases sitting between them. The CDR3 totals 13 residues. The CDR3 loop is CSVDSENTGELFF. DNA of the CDR3: TGCAGCGTTGACAGCGAGAACACCGGGGAGCTGTTTTTT.

The chain uses TRBV20-1 and TRBJ2-7; D is uncertain. Trimming cost V 0 bases and J 9 bases, with 6 bases left between them. CDR3 length equals 10 residues. Germline values: CDR1 DFQATT, CDR2 SNEGSKA (reference sequence). Here the CDR3 reads CSARDLGQYF. The CDR3 DNA reads TGCAGTGCTAGAGATCTCGGGCAGTACTTC.

This chain joins TRBV7-2 and TRBJ2-5; the D is unclear. The CDR3 consists of 15 residues. V was shortened by 6 bases and J by 5 bases, with 19 bases between the two germline ends. Looked up from germline, CDR1 is SGHTA and CDR2 is FQGNSA. DNA of the CDR3: TGTGCCAGCAGTCATGGGCAGGCCGGTGGGGAGACCCAGTACTTC. Translating it yields CASSHGQAGGETQYF.

The chain links TRBV6-4 to TRBJ1-2; D unresolved. The CDR3 extends over 14 amino acids. The V gene lost 3 bases and the J gene lost 2 bases, with 10 bases spanning the gap. Germline V gene data show CDR1 as MRHNA and CDR2 as SNTAGT. The CDR3 spells CASSEEARNYGYTF. CDR3 sequence (DNA): TGTGCCAGCAGTGAAGAGGCGAGGAACTATGGCTACACCTTC.

CDR3 DNA sequence: TGTGCCAGCAGTACGACAGGGAGATATTCACCCCTCCACTTT. It codes for CASSTTGRYSPLHF. The V call is TRBV6-1, the J call TRBJ1-6; 7 bases line up with TRBD1. The CDR3 is 14 amino acids. Germline V lookup: CDR1 MNHNS, CDR2 SASEGT. The V gene end was trimmed by 5 bases and the J gene end by 8 bases; junction bases not matched to a gene: 6.

This clone was seen more than once but under ten times. The V and J genes are TRBV5-1 and TRBJ2-2; D possibly corresponds to TRBD1 (6 bases). Germline V gene sequence: CDR1 SGHRS, CDR2 YFSETQ. The CDR3 totals 16 residues. The V end was cut by 5 bases, the J end by 2 bases, with 16 bases between. The CDR3 DNA sequence: TGCGCCAGCAGACGGGGACAAGGAGGTAACACCGGGGAGCTGTTTTTT. Encoded protein: CASRRGQGGNTGELFF. The entire variable domain, with the rest obtained from reference TRBV5-1 and TRBJ2-2, is as follows: KAGVTQTPRYLIKTRGQQVTLSCSPISGHRSVSWYQQTPGQGLQFLFEYFSETQRNKGNFPGRFSGRQFSNSRSEMNVSTLELGDSALYLCASRRGQGGNTGELFFGEGSRLTVL.

This chain uses TRBV9 with TRBJ2-1, with D possibly matching TRBD1 (6 bases). This CDR3 contains 16 residues. Germline values: CDR1 SGDLS, CDR2 YYNGEE. The germline V and J ends were trimmed by 3 bases and 0 bases, with 13 bases remaining between them. Here the CDR3 reads CASSAGHSFSYNEQFF. In DNA, the CDR3 is TGTGCCAGCAGCGCGGGACACTCTTTCTCCTACAATGAGCAGTTCTTC.

This clone has just a few counts. The chain links TRBV15 to TRBJ1-3; D unresolved. Trimming left V 0 bases short and J 2 bases short, with 8 bases between. The CDR3 loop spans 15 amino acids. Germline V CDR1 and CDR2: LNHNV, YYDKDF (reference sequence). The CDR3 loop reads CATSRDTETGNTIYF. CDR3 sequence (DNA): TGTGCCACCAGCAGAGACACAGAGACTGGAAACACCATATATTTT.

The chain links TRBV11-2 to TRBJ2-1; possible D gene TRBD1, 6 bases. V gave up 5 bases and J gave up 6 bases, with 17 bases separating them. The CDR3 contains 15 residues. In germline, CDR1 is SGHAT, CDR2 FQNNGV. This CDR3 is CASSRRGNDVNEQFF. The CDR3 DNA is TGTGCCAGCAGCCGTAGGGGGAATGATGTCAATGAGCAGTTCTTC.

The rearrangement uses TRBV7-3 and TRBJ2-5, with a weak D call TRBD2 (5 bases). Trimming cost V 5 bases and J 5 bases, with 12 bases left between them. CDR1 is SGHTA, CDR2 FQGTGA, per germline. The CDR3 spans 13 residues. CDR3: CASSPPGSETQYF. The CDR3 nucleotides read TGTGCCAGCAGCCCACCGGGGTCGGAGACCCAGTACTTC.

This clone was recorded once. The chain joins TRBV28 to TRBJ2-7; D is unresolved. Germline CDR1 MDHEN, CDR2 SYDVKM. Trimming took 2 bases from V and 2 from J, leaving 10 bases between them. The CDR3 runs to 14 residues. The CDR3 spells CASSLPSGTYEQYF. In DNA form, the CDR3 reads TGTGCCAGCAGTTTACCCTCAGGCACCTACGAGCAGTACTTC. Full variable domain (rest looked up from reference TRBV28 and TRBJ2-7): DVKVTQSSRYLVKRTGEKVFLECVQDMDHENMFWYRQDPGLGLRLIYFSYDVKMKEKGDIPEGYSVSREKKERFSLILESASTNQTSMYLCASSLPSGTYEQYFGPGTRLTVT.

The chain links TRBV18 to TRBJ1-5; 9 bases align to TRBD1. CDR3 size: 14 residues. J gave up 5 bases and V 1 base, and 0 bases lay outside the gene matches. Germline CDR1 is KGHSH and CDR2 is LQKENI. The CDR3 region is CASSPRTGDQPQHF. CDR3 DNA: TGTGCCAGCTCACCACGGACAGGGGATCAGCCCCAGCATTTT.

The chain uses TRBV7-2 and TRBJ1-1, with 7 bases that match TRBD1. The V segment lost 5 bases and the J segment 1 base; nucleotides outside the gene matches: 7. This CDR3 is 15 amino acids long. Germline loops: CDR1 SGHTA, CDR2 FQGNSA. CDR3 bases: TGTGCCAGCAGCAAAGAGGGGACAGCGAACACTGAAGCTTTCTTT. It specifies CASSKEGTANTEAFF.

This chain links TRBV6-6 with TRBJ1-1; tentative D call: TRBD1 (5 bases). The length of the CDR3 is 14 residues. The V gene's germline CDR1 is MNHNY and CDR2 SVGAGI (reference sequence). V lost 0 bases, J lost 5 bases, and 10 bases lay in between. The CDR3 region is CASSYSPGWTEAFF. The CDR3 DNA is TGTGCCAGCAGTTACTCTCCAGGGTGGACTGAAGCTTTCTTT.

This clone was seen a single time. V usage is TRBV5-1 and J usage is TRBJ2-3; a possible D gene is TRBD2 (6 bases). V lost 0 bases and J lost 3, with 11 bases in between. Germline CDR1 and CDR2: SGHRS and YFSETQ. This CDR3 contains 15 residues. CDR3 region: CASSLEFRGTDTQYF. For the CDR3, the DNA is TGCGCCAGCAGCTTGGAGTTCCGGGGGACAGATACGCAGTATTTT.

The rearrangement links TRBV20-1 to TRBJ2-7; D may be TRBD2 (6 bases). Germline V gene data show CDR1 as DFQATT and CDR2 as SNEGSKA (reference sequence). V was clipped by 5 bases and J by 2 bases, with 7 bases between them. The CDR3 is 11 residues long. DNA of the CDR3: TGCAGTGCTCGGGGGACCTACGAGCAGTACTTC. Residues: CSARGTYEQYF.

V gene TRBV7-3 combines with J gene TRBJ1-1; D gene uncertain. Germline V gene sequence: CDR1 SGHTA, CDR2 FQGTGA. The CDR3 is made up of 17 amino acids. Trimming pared 5 bases from V and 4 bases from J, leaving 23 bases between. The CDR3 loop reads CASSLNPAGLSGTEAFF. The CDR3 DNA is TGTGCCAGCAGCCTAAACCCCGCCGGGTTGAGTGGCACTGAAGCTTTCTTT.

The genes are TRBV6-1 and TRBJ1-2, with 8 positions matching TRBD1. The CDR3 covers 15 residues. The V gene's germline CDR1 is MNHNS and CDR2 SASEGT. V was pared by 2 bases and J by 0 bases, with 2 bases of the junction left unmatched. CDR3 bases: TGTGCCAGCAGTGAATGGACAGGGCCTAACTATGGCTACACCTTC. Translated, it gives CASSEWTGPNYGYTF.

The J gene is TRBJ2-3, the V gene TRBV20-1; 7 positions match TRBD2. CDR1 DFQATT and CDR2 SNEGSKA come from the germline V gene (reference sequence). J lost 6 bases, V lost 8 bases, and 5 bases had no gene match. The CDR3 is 11 residues long. CDR3 region: CSSSRGDTQYF. The CDR3 DNA follows: TGCAGTAGCTCGCGGGGGGATACGCAGTATTTT.

The chain is built from TRBV6-6 and TRBJ2-2; possibly TRBD1 for D (6 bases). Trimming removed 7 bases from V and 5 bases from J, with 17 bases in between. The CDR3 sequence is 15 residues long. CDR1 and CDR2 from the germline V gene are MNHNY and SVGAGI (reference sequence). The CDR3 bases are TGTGCCAGCACATACGGGACACAAAAAACCGGGGAGCTGTTTTTT. Residues: CASTYGTQKTGELFF.

This clone was recorded a few times. The chain links TRBV6-1 to TRBJ1-1, with D uncertain. Between the trimmed V and J ends, which lost 3 bases and 3 bases, there was a span of 8 bases. CDR3 length: 13 amino acids. Germline V gives CDR1 MNHNS, CDR2 SASEGT. CDR3 nucleotide sequence: TGTGCCAGCAGTGATGAATCGGACACTGAAGCTTTCTTT. Amino acids: CASSDESDTEAFF.

The chain has TRBV6-1 and TRBJ2-5; TRBD2 agrees at 7 bases. The DNA end is more similar to TRBJ2-7, so the J call may be wrong. This CDR3 contains 14 residues. In germline, CDR1 is MNHNS, CDR2 SASEGT. The CDR3 nucleotides are TGTGCCAGCAGCCGGGACTACAACACCTACGAGCAGTACTTC. The encoded protein is CASSRDYNTYEQYF.

This chain uses TRBV28 with TRBJ1-4; TRBD1 agrees at 9 bases. J lost 5 bases, V lost 5 bases, and 9 bases had no gene match. CDR1 MDHEN and CDR2 SYDVKM come from the germline V gene. CDR3 length equals 16 residues. The DNA of the CDR3 is TGTGCCAGCAGTGACTCCGGGACAGGGAGGAATGAAAAACTGTTTTTT. Amino acids: CASSDSGTGRNEKLFF.

This clone was observed a handful of times. The chain joins TRBV6-6 to TRBJ1-6; the match to TRBD1 covers 8 bases. V trimming: 5 bases; J trimming: 9 bases; junction bases outside the gene matches: 6. Germline lookup yields CDR1 MNHNY and CDR2 SVGAGI (reference sequence). CDR3 size: 14 residues. CDR3 sequence reads: CASSQDRAGSPLHF. The CDR3 nucleotides read TGTGCCAGCAGTCAGGACAGGGCAGGTTCACCCCTCCACTTT.

This clone was seen only once. The chain is built from TRBV30 and TRBJ2-1; a possible D gene is TRBD2 (7 bases). Looked up from germline, CDR1 is GTSNPN and CDR2 is SVGIG (reference sequence). The CDR3 extends over 19 amino acids. Trimming stripped 3 bases from V and 4 bases from J, with 28 bases between. CDR3 DNA sequence: TGTGCCTGGAGAGGGGATCCCCGAGGGGGAGGGCCTTCGTACAATGAGCAGTTCTTC. Translation gives CAWRGDPRGGGPSYNEQFF.

The CDR3 coding sequence is TGTGCCAGCAGCTTCTCGGGCGAGCAGTACTTC. Residues: CASSFSGEQYF. The rearrangement uses TRBV6-5 and TRBJ2-7; no clear D. The CDR3 covers 11 residues. Trimming removed 6 bases from V and 6 bases from J, with 9 bases in between. Germline CDR1 and CDR2: MNHEY and SVGAGI.

This chain links TRBV1 with TRBJ2-3; whether TRBD2, the table's D call, matches the DNA was not checked. TRBV1 is designated a pseudogene. This CDR3 contains 18 residues. CDR3 protein: CTSSQVPRLAGSTDTQYF. DNA for the CDR3: TGCACCAGCAGCCAAGTCCCCCGACTAGCGGGGAGCACAGATACGCAGTATTTT.